This TCR beta chain was sequenced for a study of Ad26.COV2.S vaccination and SARS-CoV-2 variants. TCRdb's copy holds only in-frame clones and misses some; the assay was immunoSEQ multiplex PCR. The sample includes 320,000 or so clones, 85% to 90% of them seen just once. This sample's treatment: around 19 received Ad26.COV2.S at low or high dose, single or two shots; about 5 received placebo; per-sample allocation not given. The samples were gathered on day 63 after the first injection of vaccine or placebo. Germline CDR1 reads SEHNR; CDR2 reads FQNEAQ (reference sequence). J was trimmed by 9 bases and V by 6 bases; bases with no gene match: 8. The CDR3 extends over 14 amino acids.

The sequenced sample was peripheral blood, obtained in a trial of Ad26.COV2.S vaccine versus placebo. This TCR was recovered from a person aged 18-65 years who received the Ad26.COV2.S COVID-19 vaccine or a placebo. The chain uses TRBV7-9 and TRBJ2-1; 10 bases agree with TRBD2. DNA of the CDR3: TGTGCCAGCAGGTCAGGGACTAGCGACCCTGAGCAGTTCTTC. Translated, it gives CASRSGTSDPEQFF.